These T cell receptor beta chains were read from a single sample in a study of blood T cell repertoires in COVID-19. Clones were sequenced by immunoSEQ multiplex PCR, and TCRdb holds only the in-frame ones, with some missing. Of over 300,000 clones in the sample, roughly 88% were seen once. Sequencing was done on a sample of peripheral blood. The source is a woman aged 45-65 years with acute or convalescent COVID-19. Each CDR3 is given without its conserved first and last residue.

J gene: TRBJ2-5
V gene: TRBV5-4
CDR3 protein: ASSLASREETQY

J gene: TRBJ2-1
V gene: TRBV7-3
CDR3 protein: ASSFSLAGVGEQF

J gene: TRBJ2-3
V gene: TRBV7-3
CDR3 protein: ASSLLAGAVDTQY

J gene: TRBJ1-5
V gene: TRBV6-5
CDR3 protein: ASSPPGNQPQH

J gene: TRBJ2-5
V gene: TRBV5-3
CDR3 protein: ARGAQGPEEETQY

J gene: TRBJ1-1
V gene: TRBV2
CDR3 protein: ASTTRTGSRTEAF

J gene: TRBJ2-7
V gene: TRBV7-3
CDR3 protein: ASSASGRTDEQY

J gene: TRBJ1-5
V gene: TRBV2
CDR3 protein: ASRGGQGNQPQH

J gene: TRBJ2-3
V gene: TRBV2
CDR3 protein: ASSELAGGVDTQY

J gene: TRBJ2-7
V gene: TRBV5-1
CDR3 protein: ASSLRGYASEQY

J gene: TRBJ1-2
V gene: TRBV6-2/TRBV6-3
CDR3 protein: ASSQVHSGYT

J gene: TRBJ2-1
V gene: TRBV11-2
CDR3 protein: ASSLGDSNYNEQF

J gene: TRBJ2-1
V gene: TRBV18
CDR3 protein: ASSPPGASRPYNEQF

J gene: TRBJ2-5
V gene: TRBV15
CDR3 protein: ATSISVAQY

J gene: TRBJ2-3
V gene: TRBV6-2/TRBV6-3
CDR3 protein: ASSRRDFTDTQY

J gene: TRBJ2-3
V gene: TRBV5-4
CDR3 protein: ASSSVTDTQY

J gene: TRBJ1-2
V gene: TRBV2
CDR3 protein: ASSGGQGFRYGYT

J gene: TRBJ2-7
V gene: TRBV9
CDR3 protein: ASSVVNSGSVHEQY

J gene: TRBJ2-2
V gene: TRBV24-1
CDR3 protein: ATSDYRGAGELF

J gene: TRBJ2-1
V gene: TRBV5-1
CDR3 protein: ASRSGGNEQF

J gene: TRBJ1-6
V gene: TRBV5-1
CDR3 protein: ASSLETGASPLH

J gene: TRBJ2-7
V gene: TRBV5-4
CDR3 protein: ASSFRQGLYEQY

J gene: TRBJ1-6
V gene: TRBV6-6
CDR3 protein: ASTQRQNSPLH

J gene: TRBJ2-5
V gene: TRBV24-1
CDR3 protein: ATSEAGGRETQY

J gene: TRBJ1-1
V gene: TRBV3-1/TRBV3-2
CDR3 protein: ASSQFSGQGTEAF

J gene: TRBJ2-7
V gene: TRBV19
CDR3 protein: ASTSGGEQY

J gene: TRBJ2-5
V gene: TRBV24-1
CDR3 protein: ATSDPGGRQETQY

J gene: TRBJ2-3
V gene: TRBV5-1
CDR3 protein: ASSPGLAGGTDTQY

J gene: TRBJ2-1
V gene: TRBV29-1
CDR3 protein: SVPPAEGYNEQF

J gene: TRBJ2-2
V gene: TRBV2
CDR3 protein: ATGQGNTGELF

J gene: TRBJ1-3
V gene: TRBV23-1
CDR3 protein: ASSDDGLSGNTIY

J gene: TRBJ1-5
V gene: TRBV19
CDR3 protein: ASRGDRVWQPQH